This TCR beta chain was sequenced for a study of ipilimumab plus nivolumab after autologous stem cell transplantation. CDR1 and CDR2 from the germline V gene are PRHDT and FYEKMQ (reference sequence). This CDR3 is 15 amino acids long. Remarks on this clone: The junction differs from germline at one of its ends, possibly a read error. The sample holds other DNA sequences that translate to the same CDR3.

Only in-frame clones appear in the TCRdb table, and some are missing; sequencing was by immunoSEQ multiplex PCR. The sample shows 20,000 to 25,000 clones, 77% of them seen only once. The chain recombines TRBV13 with TRBJ2-7, with D possibly TRBD2 on 6 matching bases. This sequence was found in a male donor with diffuse large B-cell lymphoma. The source was PBMCs, collected in a trial of ipilimumab plus nivolumab as post-transplant consolidation. The chain's CDR3 is CASSQGDRSGDEQYF. CDR3 coding DNA: TGCGCCAGCAGCCAAGGGGACCGCTCGGGGGACGAGCAGTACTTC.